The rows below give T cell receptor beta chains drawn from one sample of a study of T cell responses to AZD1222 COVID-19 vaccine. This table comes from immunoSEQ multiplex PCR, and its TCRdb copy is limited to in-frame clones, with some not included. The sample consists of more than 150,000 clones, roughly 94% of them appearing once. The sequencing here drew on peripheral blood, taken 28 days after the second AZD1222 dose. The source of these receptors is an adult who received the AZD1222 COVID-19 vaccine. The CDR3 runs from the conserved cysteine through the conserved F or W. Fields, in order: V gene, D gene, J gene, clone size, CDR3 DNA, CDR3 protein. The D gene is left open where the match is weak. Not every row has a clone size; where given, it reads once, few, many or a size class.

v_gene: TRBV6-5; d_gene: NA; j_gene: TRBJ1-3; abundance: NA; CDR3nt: TGTGCCAGCTCCTCGGCCGCAGCGATTGGAAACACCATATATTTT; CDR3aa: CASSSAAAIGNTIYF
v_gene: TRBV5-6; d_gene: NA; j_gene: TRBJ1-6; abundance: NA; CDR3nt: TGTGCCAGCAGCTTGGAGCTCCTGGGCGCCCATAATTCACCCCTCCACTTT; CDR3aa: CASSLELLGAHNSPLHF
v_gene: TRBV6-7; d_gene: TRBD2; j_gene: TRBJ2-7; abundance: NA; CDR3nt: TGTGCCAGCCCCCCGACTAGCGGGGGGAACTACGAGCAGTACTTC; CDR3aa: CASPPTSGGNYEQYF
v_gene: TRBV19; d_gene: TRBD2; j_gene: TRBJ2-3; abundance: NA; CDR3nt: TGTGCCAGTATCCACCATGGCTCTAGCGGGAGGGCGAATACGCAGTATTTT; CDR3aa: CASIHHGSSGRANTQYF
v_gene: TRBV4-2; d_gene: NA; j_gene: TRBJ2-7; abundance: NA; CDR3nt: TGTGCCAGCAGCCAGGCCTCCTCCTACGAGCAGTACTTC; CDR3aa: CASSQASSYEQYF
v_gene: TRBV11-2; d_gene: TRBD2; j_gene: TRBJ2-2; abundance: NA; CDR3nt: TGTGCCAGCAGCTTGAGGACTAGCGGGGCGACCGGGGAGCTGTTTTTT; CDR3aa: CASSLRTSGATGELFF
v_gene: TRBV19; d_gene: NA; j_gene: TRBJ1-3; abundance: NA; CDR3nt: TGTGCCAGTCGCCGACGGGGGGTGCCCACGGCGGAGGGAAACACCATATATTTT; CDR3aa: CASRRRGVPTAEGNTIYF
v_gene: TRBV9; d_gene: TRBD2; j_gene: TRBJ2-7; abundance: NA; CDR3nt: TGTGCCAGCAGCGTGAGCGGGGGGGCCTCGTACGAGCAGTACTTC; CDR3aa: CASSVSGGASYEQYF
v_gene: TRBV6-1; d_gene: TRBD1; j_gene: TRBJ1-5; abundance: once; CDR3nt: TGTGCCAGCAGTGAAGCCGACAGGGGGTCAGGTCAGCCCCAGCATTTT; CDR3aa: CASSEADRGSGQPQHF
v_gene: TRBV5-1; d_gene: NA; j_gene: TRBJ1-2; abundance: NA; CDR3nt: TGCGCCAGCAGCTTGGTAGGACCGAGCTATGGCTACACCTTC; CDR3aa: CASSLVGPSYGYTF
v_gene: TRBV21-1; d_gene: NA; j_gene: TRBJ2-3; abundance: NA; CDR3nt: TGTGCCAGCAGCAAAGCTCTTTTCTACCTTAAACGGGATACGCAGTATTTT; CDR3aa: CASSKALFYLKRDTQYF
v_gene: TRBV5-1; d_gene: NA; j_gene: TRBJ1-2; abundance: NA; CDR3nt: TGCGCCAGCAGCTTGGCAGGGAACTATGGCTACACCTTC; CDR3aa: CASSLAGNYGYTF
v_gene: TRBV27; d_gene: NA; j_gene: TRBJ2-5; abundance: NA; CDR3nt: TGTGCCAGCAGTTTATCAGCAGGCGAAGAGACCCAGTACTTC; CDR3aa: CASSLSAGEETQYF
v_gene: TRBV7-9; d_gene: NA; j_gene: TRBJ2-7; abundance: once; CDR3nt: TGTGCCAGCAGCTTGGGAAGGAACGAGCAGTACTTC; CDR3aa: CASSLGRNEQYF
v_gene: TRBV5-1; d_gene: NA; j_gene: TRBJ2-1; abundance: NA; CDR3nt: TGCGCCAGCAGCTTGGAATACGGGCCGTACAATGAGCAGTTCTTC; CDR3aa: CASSLEYGPYNEQFF
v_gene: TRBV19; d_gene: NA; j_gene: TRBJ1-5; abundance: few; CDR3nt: TGTGCCAGTAGTATAGAGAGGGATCAGCCCCAGCATTTT; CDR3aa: CASSIERDQPQHF
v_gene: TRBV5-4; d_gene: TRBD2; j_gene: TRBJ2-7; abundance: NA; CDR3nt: TGTGCCAGCAGCCTGGGACTAGCTTCTTCCGAGCAGTACTTC; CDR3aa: CASSLGLASSEQYF
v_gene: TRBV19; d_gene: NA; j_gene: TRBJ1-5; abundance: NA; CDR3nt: TGTGCCAGTAGTGTACGGGGGAATCAGCCCCAGCATTTT; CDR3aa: CASSVRGNQPQHF
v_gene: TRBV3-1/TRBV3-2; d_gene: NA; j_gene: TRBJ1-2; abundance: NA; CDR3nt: TGTGCCAGCAGCCCTTGGACTGGCACGACCTATGGCTACACCTTC; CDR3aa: CASSPWTGTTYGYTF
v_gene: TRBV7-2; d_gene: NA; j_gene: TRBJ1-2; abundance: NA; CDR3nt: TGTGCCAGCAGCTTAACGGGCGGAACTAACTATGGCTACACCTTC; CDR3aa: CASSLTGGTNYGYTF
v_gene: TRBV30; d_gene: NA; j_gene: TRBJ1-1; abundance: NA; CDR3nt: TGTGCCTGGAGTGGCTCCCCCCATGAAGCTTTCTTT; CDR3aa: CAWSGSPHEAFF
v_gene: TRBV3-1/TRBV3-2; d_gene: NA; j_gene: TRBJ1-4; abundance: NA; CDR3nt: TGTGCCAGCAGCCAAGATTGGAATCAGGGCGGAGAAAAACTGTTTTTT; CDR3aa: CASSQDWNQGGEKLFF
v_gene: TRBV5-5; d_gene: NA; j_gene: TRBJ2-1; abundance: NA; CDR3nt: TGTGCCACCCACTATAGGATAGTATACAATGAGCAGTTCTTC; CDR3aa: CATHYRIVYNEQFF
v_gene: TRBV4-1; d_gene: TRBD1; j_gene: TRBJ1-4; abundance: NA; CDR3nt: TGCGCCAGCAGCCAAACCCCAGGGGGGAATGAAAAACTGTTTTTT; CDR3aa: CASSQTPGGNEKLFF
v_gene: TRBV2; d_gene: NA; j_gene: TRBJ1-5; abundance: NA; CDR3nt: TGTGCCAGCAGTGAAAGGGTCTGGGGCAGCAATCAGCCCCAGCATTTT; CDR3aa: CASSERVWGSNQPQHF
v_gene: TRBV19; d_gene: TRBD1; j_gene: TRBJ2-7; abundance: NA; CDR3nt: TGTGCCAGTGGGACAGGGAGCTCCTACGAGCAGTACTTC; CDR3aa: CASGTGSSYEQYF
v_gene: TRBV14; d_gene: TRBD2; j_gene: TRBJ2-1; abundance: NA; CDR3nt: TGTGCCAGCAGTAGCGGGAGAGGGTGGAGTGAGCAGTTCTTC; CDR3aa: CASSSGRGWSEQFF
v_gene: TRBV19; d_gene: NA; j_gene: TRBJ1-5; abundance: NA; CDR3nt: TGTGCCAGTAGTACCCCCGGGAGCAATCAGCCCCAGCATTTT; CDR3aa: CASSTPGSNQPQHF
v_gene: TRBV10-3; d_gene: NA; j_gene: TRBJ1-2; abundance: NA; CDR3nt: TGTGCCATCAGTGAAATCGGGGCTCCCACGTCCCCCAACTATGGCTACACCTTC; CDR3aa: CAISEIGAPTSPNYGYTF
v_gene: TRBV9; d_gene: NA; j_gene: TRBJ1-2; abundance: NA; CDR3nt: TGTGCCAGCAGCCCGACCGGGACACTTTATGGCTACACCTTC; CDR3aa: CASSPTGTLYGYTF
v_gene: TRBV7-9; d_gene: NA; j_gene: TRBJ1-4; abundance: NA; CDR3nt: TGTGCCAGCAGCTTAGGGTTTGAGACTGAAAAACTGTTTTTT; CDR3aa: CASSLGFETEKLFF
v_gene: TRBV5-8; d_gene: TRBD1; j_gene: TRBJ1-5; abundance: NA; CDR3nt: TGTGCCAGCAGCGATGGACAGGTCAATCAGCCCCAGCATTTT; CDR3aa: CASSDGQVNQPQHF
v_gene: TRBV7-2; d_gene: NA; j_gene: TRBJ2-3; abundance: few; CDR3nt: TGTGCCAGCAGCTCCCGATTTTCTGGGGCGGTGACAGATACGCAGTATTTT; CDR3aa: CASSSRFSGAVTDTQYF
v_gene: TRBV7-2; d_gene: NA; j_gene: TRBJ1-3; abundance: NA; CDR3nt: TGTGCCAGCAGCTTGGTCGGAAACACCATATATTTT; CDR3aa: CASSLVGNTIYF
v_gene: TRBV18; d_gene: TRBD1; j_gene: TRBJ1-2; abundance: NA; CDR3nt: TGTGCCAGCTCAACCATAGGACAGGGCAGTAACTATGGCTACACCTTC; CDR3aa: CASSTIGQGSNYGYTF
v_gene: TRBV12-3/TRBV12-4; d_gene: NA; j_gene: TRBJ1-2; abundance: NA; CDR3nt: TGTGCCAGCAGTTTAGATGGGGCCGGCTACACCTTC; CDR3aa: CASSLDGAGYTF
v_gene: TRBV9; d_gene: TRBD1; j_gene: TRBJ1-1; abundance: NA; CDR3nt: TGTGCCAGCAGCACACGATTCCGGGACAGGGTGGGGTACACTGAAGCTTTCTTT; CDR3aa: CASSTRFRDRVGYTEAFF
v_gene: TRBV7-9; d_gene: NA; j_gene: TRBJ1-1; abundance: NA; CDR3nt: TGTGCCAGCAGCTTGCACAGGGACAACACTGAAGCTTTCTTT; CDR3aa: CASSLHRDNTEAFF
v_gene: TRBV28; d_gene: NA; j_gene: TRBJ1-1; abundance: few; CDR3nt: TGTGCCAGCAGTTGGGGATATGAAGCTTTCTTT; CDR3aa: CASSWGYEAFF
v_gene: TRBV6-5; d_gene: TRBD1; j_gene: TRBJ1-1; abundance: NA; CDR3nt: TGTGCCAGCAGACTAGGAGCAGGGGGGTCTGAAGCTTTCTTT; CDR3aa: CASRLGAGGSEAFF
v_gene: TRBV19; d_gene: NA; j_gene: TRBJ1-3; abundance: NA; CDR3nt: TGTGCCAGTAGTATCGCAGGGGCTGGAAACACCATATATTTT; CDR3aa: CASSIAGAGNTIYF